This TCR beta chain emerged from a study of blood T cell repertoires in COVID-19 (dated by TCRdb to 2020 to 2022). Looking at the study overall: Collaborator samples came from the United States, Italy and Spain and covered acute and convalescent phases of COVID-19. The prospective study material was composed of cDNA or gDNA derived from T cells, B-cell-depleted T cells, or PBMCs. The dataset comprised deeply sampled blood TCRbeta repertoires from subjects exposed to, actively infected with, or recovered from COVID-19. The repertoires were released in a freely available public database meant as a resource for research on the immune response to SARS-CoV-2. Samples were obtained from the ongoing ImmuneRACE study (first 160 participants) and from 1,200 or so subjects provided by 6 global collaborators. Nearly every sample came with metadata listing a de-identified subject ID, COVID-19 status, age in years and sex. Where available, HLA class I and class II types were taken from metadata supplied by the sample provider and were not determined by assay-based typing. Results the study describes overall, beyond this receptor: The quantity of clinical and demographic metadata differed by source and by participant and was supplied without curation.

Enrolling through a virtual design, the prospective study's participants ranged in age from roughly 18 to 90 years and lived across 20 to 30 United States geographic areas. In the prospective study, cohorts were assigned on the basis of participant-reported clinical history obtained from a screening survey and a study questionnaire. Mobile phlebotomists in the prospective study collected whole blood, serum and a nasopharyngeal or oropharyngeal swab from every participant. Participants in the prospective study had the option to provide additional blood draws and questionnaires over a roughly two-month period. Before DNA extraction, prospective study blood samples were shipped either frozen or at room temperature. For this clone: Its antigen is unknown. Base qualities were left out, and no much larger clone turns up one base away.

The CDR3 runs 12 amino acids, cysteine and phenylalanine included. CDR3 DNA is the only sequence kept; it has 36 bases, read in frame from the first base. The germline V gene gives CDR1 as SQVTM and CDR2 as ANQGSEA. V is cut back by 6 bases and J by 6 bases, with 2 bases in the junction unmatched. TCRbeta CDR3 regions were amplified from genomic DNA by means of the immunoSEQ Assay, a bias-controlled multiplex PCR. As for the original processing: Nucleated cell counts per sample were estimated from amplification of reference gene primers within the assay. To quantify the absolute abundance of each unique TCRbeta CDR3 rearrangement, sequence reads were collapsed and filtered. Productive Simpson clonality was computed per sample as the square root of Simpson's diversity index over productive rearrangements. TCRdb mirrors the immuneACCESS table, restricted to in-frame sequences. Some clones are absent from its copies; in checked studies, under half trace to an unresolved V gene, and the reason for the others is unknown. Clonal size and the V and J genes are those of that table, whereas D and trimming came from the DNA. This sample is represented by around 250,000 clones; about 90% of them were singletons. The top ten constitute approximately 1.2% of the sample.

The source of this sequence is a human donor in a cohort exposed to, infected with or recovered from COVID-19 (not recorded which). The donor label of this sample is uncertain. The chain joins TRBV29-1 to TRBJ1-3; the central 10 bases match TRBD1. Sequencing used PBMCs or T cells enriched from blood (not recorded which). The CDR3 amino acid sequence is: CSVGTGENTIYF. The DNA sequence is TGCAGCGTCGGGACAGGGGAAAACACCATATATTTT.